This T cell receptor beta chain was observed in a study of blood T cell repertoires in COVID-19. Study as a whole: PBMCs, B-cell-depleted T cells, or T cells provided the cDNA or gDNA that made up the material.

Unmatched junction bases numbered 10, after V lost 5 bases and J lost 7 bases. CDR1 is LNHNV and CDR2 is YYDKDF in the germline V gene (reference sequence). The CDR3 sequence is 15 residues long. Sequencing used immunoSEQ multiplex PCR; TCRdb keeps in-frame clones, though not all of them. The sample lists approximately 460,000 clones; about 91% were seen once. The TCR sequence derives from a man younger than 30 with COVID-19, enrolled during active disease. The chain recombines TRBV15 with TRBJ1-4; 7 bases fit TRBD1. Sample: peripheral blood. The CDR3 reads CATSGGSTGTEKLFF. As DNA, the CDR3 is TGTGCCACCAGCGGTGGCTCGACAGGGACTGAAAAACTGTTTTTT.